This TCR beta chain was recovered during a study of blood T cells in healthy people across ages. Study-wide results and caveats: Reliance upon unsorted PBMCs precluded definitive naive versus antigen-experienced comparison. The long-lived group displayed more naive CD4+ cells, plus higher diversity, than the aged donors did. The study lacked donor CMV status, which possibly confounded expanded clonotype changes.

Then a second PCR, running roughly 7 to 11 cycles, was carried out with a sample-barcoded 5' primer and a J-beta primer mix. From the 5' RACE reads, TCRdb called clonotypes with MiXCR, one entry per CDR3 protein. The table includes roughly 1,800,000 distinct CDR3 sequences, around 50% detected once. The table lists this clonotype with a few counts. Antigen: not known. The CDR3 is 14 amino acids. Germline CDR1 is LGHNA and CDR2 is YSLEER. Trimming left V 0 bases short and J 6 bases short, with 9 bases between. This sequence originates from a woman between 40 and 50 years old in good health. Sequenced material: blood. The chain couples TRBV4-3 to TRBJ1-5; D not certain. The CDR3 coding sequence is TGCGCCAGCAGCCAAGAAGTAGGAACTCAGCCCCAGCATTTT. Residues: CASSQEVGTQPQHF.